One sample yielded the 10 T cell receptor beta chains listed below, sequenced in a study of T cell responses to AZD1222 COVID-19 vaccine. Profiling relied on immunoSEQ multiplex PCR, and the TCRdb table lists in-frame clones only, not all of them. The repertoire consists of around 140,000 clones, with approximately 86% occurring once and the leading ten covering about 5%. This sample comprised peripheral blood, obtained 28 days after the second AZD1222 dose. The source is an adult who received the AZD1222 COVID-19 vaccine.

The CDR3 DNA follows: TGTGCCTGGAGTAGTGGACAGAGTAATGAAAAACTGTTTTTT. Residues: CAWSSGQSNEKLFF. The V call is TRBV30, the J call TRBJ1-4; D is possibly TRBD1 (6 bases). Germline CDR1 is GTSNPN and CDR2 is SVGIG (reference sequence). V gave up 2 bases and J gave up 4 bases, with 11 bases separating them. The CDR3 contains 14 residues.

The chain has TRBV12-3 or TRBV12-4 and TRBJ1-1, with no clear D. This CDR3 has 13 residues. Trimming pared 3 bases from V and 3 bases from J, leaving 8 bases between. The CDR3 region has the DNA TGTGCCAGCAGTTTCGGTGGGTACACTGAAGCTTTCTTT. This gives the protein CASSFGGYTEAFF.

DNA for the CDR3: TGTGCCAGTAGTATGTGGGGTCAAAAACTGTTTTTT. Its translation is CASSMWGQKLFF. The rearrangement joins TRBV19 to TRBJ1-4; D unclear. The CDR3 is made up of 12 amino acids. V gave up 3 bases and J gave up 9 bases, with 8 bases separating them. Germline CDR1 reads LNHDA; CDR2 reads SQIVND (reference sequence).

This clone showed up just a few times. This chain uses TRBV19 with TRBJ1-4; D is perhaps TRBD1 (5 bases). The germline V gene encodes CDR1 LNHDA and CDR2 SQIVND (reference sequence). The CDR3 is 13 amino acids. The V and J ends lost 8 bases and 1 base respectively, with 8 bases between them. The CDR3 sequence is CASSQGTNEKLFF. The CDR3 DNA sequence: TGTGCCAGTTCCCAGGGAACTAATGAAAAACTGTTTTTT. The full variable domain, with the rest looked up from reference TRBV19 and TRBJ1-4, is DGGITQSPKYLFRKEGQNVTLSCEQNLNHDAMYWYRQDPGQGLRLIYYSQIVNDFQKGDIAEGYSVSREKKESFPLTVTSAQKNPTAFYLCASSQGTNEKLFFGSGTQLSVL.

This rearrangement joins TRBV18 to TRBJ1-4; D not resolved. This CDR3 contains 15 residues. The germline V and J ends were trimmed by 3 bases and 2 bases, with 10 bases remaining between them. Germline-derived CDR1 and CDR2 are KGHSH and LQKENI. The CDR3 sequence is CASSPALATNEKLFF. The CDR3 region has the DNA TGTGCCAGCTCACCGGCCTTGGCTACTAATGAAAAACTGTTTTTT.

This chain links TRBV7-2 with TRBJ1-1; no firm D call. There are 12 residues in the CDR3. The germline CDR1 and CDR2 sequences are SGHTA and FQGNSA. V dropped 5 bases and J dropped 7 bases, with 11 bases sitting between them. The DNA of the CDR3 is TGTGCCAGCAGCCCCGGACGGGTTGAAGCTTTCTTT. This encodes CASSPGRVEAFF.

V and J are TRBV15 and TRBJ2-1, with D tentatively TRBD1 or TRBD2 (5 bases each). Per germline, CDR1 LNHNV and CDR2 YYDKDF (reference sequence). Trimming removed 2 bases at V and 11 bases at J, with 10 bases between. There are 12 residues in the CDR3. In nucleotides, the CDR3 is TGTGCCACCAGCAGATCCGAGGGACAGCAGTTCTTC. It codes for CATSRSEGQQFF.

V and J are TRBV6-5 and TRBJ1-3; D unresolved. Per germline, CDR1 MNHEY and CDR2 SVGAGI. The CDR3 length is 13 residues. The V end was cut by 6 bases, the J end by 0 bases, with 6 bases between. For the CDR3, the DNA is TGTGCCAGCAGGGACCTCTCTGGAAACACCATATATTTT. It encodes CASRDLSGNTIYF.

The sample holds a few counts of this clone. V is TRBV18 and J is TRBJ1-5; D call uncertain. Trimming removed 3 bases at V and 4 bases at J, with 7 bases between. The CDR3 has 13 residues. Germline V lookup: CDR1 KGHSH, CDR2 LQKENI. Here the CDR3 reads CASSPGGNQPQHF. The CDR3 DNA follows: TGTGCCAGCTCACCGGGCGGAAATCAGCCCCAGCATTTT.

This clone was recorded only once. The chain carries TRBV3-1 (or the pseudogene TRBV3-2) and TRBJ1-4; 7 positions agree with TRBD1. Germline-derived CDR1 and CDR2 are LGHDT and YNNKEL (reference sequence). Germline trimming cut 7 bases from V and 12 bases from J; bases unmatched to any gene: 11. This CDR3 has 13 amino acids. The CDR3 nucleotides read TGTGCCAGCACCCCGACAGGGTCGAACGAACTGTTTTTT. Translating gives CASTPTGSNELFF.